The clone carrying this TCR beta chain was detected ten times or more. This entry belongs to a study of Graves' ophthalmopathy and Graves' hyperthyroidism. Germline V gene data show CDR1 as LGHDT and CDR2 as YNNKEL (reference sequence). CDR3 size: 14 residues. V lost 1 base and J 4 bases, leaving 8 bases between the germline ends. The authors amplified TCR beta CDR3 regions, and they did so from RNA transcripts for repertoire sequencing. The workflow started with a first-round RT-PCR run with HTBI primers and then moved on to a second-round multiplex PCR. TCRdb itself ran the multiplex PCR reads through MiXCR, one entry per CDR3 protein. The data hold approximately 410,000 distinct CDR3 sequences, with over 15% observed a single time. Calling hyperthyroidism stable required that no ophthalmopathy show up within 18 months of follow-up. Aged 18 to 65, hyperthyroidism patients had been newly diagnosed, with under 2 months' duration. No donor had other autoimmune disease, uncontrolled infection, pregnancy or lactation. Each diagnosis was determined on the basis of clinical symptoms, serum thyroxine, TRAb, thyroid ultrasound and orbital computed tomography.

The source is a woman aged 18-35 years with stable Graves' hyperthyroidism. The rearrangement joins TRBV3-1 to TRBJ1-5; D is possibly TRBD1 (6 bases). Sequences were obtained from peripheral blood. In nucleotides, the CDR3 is TGTGCCAGCAGCCAAGCCACAGGGAATCAGCCCCAGCATTTT. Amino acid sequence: CASSQATGNQPQHF.